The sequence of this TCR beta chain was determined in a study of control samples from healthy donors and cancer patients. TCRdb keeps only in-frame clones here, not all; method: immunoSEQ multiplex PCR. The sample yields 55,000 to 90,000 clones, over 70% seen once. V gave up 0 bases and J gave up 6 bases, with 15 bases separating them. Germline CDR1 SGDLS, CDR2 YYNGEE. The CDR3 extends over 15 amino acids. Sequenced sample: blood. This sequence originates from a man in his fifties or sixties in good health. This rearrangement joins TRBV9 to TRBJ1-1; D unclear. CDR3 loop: CASSVAFMGGSEAFF. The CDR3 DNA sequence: TGTGCCAGCAGCGTAGCTTTCATGGGAGGCTCTGAAGCTTTCTTT.